Listed below are T cell receptor beta chains from one sample, sequenced in a study of shared clonotypes between healthy human individuals. Using immunoSEQ multiplex PCR, the repertoire was profiled, and TCRdb retains in-frame clones only, with some absent. The sample yields about 2.2 million clones, about 93% seen once. Sequenced sample: naive CD8+ T cells from PBMCs. The source is a man between 18 and 35 years old in good health. Some clones in this sample may be carry-over from other donors' samples. The CDR3 runs from the conserved cysteine through the conserved F or W. Each record gives: V gene, J gene, clone size, D gene, CDR3 protein, CDR3 DNA. A D gene is named only where the DNA matches it firmly. Clone size is given for some rows only: seen once, a few or many times, or a class if the clone is expanded.

TRBV4-3,TRBJ1-2,NA,NA,CASSRSQGTNYGYTF,TGCGCCAGCAGCCGATCACAGGGTACTAACTATGGCTACACCTTC
TRBV6-5,TRBJ2-1,NA,NA,CASSLLSGNEQFF,TGTGCCAGCAGTCTACTTAGCGGCAATGAGCAGTTCTTC
TRBV5-1,TRBJ2-1,NA,NA,CASSLDSRSFFNEQFF,TGCGCCAGCAGCTTGGATTCCAGGTCTTTCTTCAATGAGCAGTTCTTC
TRBV19,TRBJ1-5,once,NA,CASSIGHFGPSLPQHF,TGTGCCAGTAGTATAGGCCATTTTGGCCCTTCATTGCCCCAGCATTTT
TRBV13,TRBJ1-1,NA,NA,CASSLGGRGGAFF,TGTGCCAGCAGCTTAGGCGGGCGGGGAGGAGCTTTCTTT
TRBV30,TRBJ2-7,NA,TRBD1,CAWTGGVEQYF,TGTGCCTGGACAGGGGGTGTCGAGCAGTACTTC
TRBV5-1,TRBJ2-7,NA,TRBD2,CASRDQFAGGSYEQYF,TGCGCCAGCCGAGACCAGTTCGCGGGAGGGTCCTACGAGCAGTACTTC
TRBV27,TRBJ1-2,NA,NA,CASSSSLIYGYTF,TGTGCCAGCAGTTCCAGTTTAATTTATGGCTACACCTTC
TRBV28,TRBJ2-3,NA,NA,CASSPAFISLRADTQYF,TGTGCCAGCAGTCCCGCCTTCATTAGTCTGCGAGCAGATACGCAGTATTTT
TRBV29-1,TRBJ2-7,NA,NA,CSVESGTKSYEQYF,TGCAGCGTTGAGAGTGGGACGAAGTCCTACGAGCAGTACTTC
TRBV7-9,TRBJ1-3,NA,NA,CASSPKGAWGTIYF,TGTGCCAGCAGCCCCAAGGGCGCATGGGGCACCATATATTTT
TRBV5-1,TRBJ2-7,NA,NA,CASSLAAQGYEQYF,TGCGCCAGCAGCTTGGCCGCACAAGGCTACGAGCAGTACTTC
TRBV7-9,TRBJ1-4,once,TRBD1,CASSLPRAGGNEKLFF,TGTGCCAGCAGCCTCCCCCGGGCAGGGGGGAATGAAAAACTGTTTTTT
TRBV28,TRBJ2-2,NA,TRBD2,CASSFRKGGGPGELFF,TGTGCCAGCAGTTTCCGAAAAGGCGGGGGGCCCGGGGAGCTGTTTTTT
TRBV4-1,TRBJ2-3,NA,TRBD1,CASSLLTGPPTDTQYF,TGCGCCAGCAGCCTATTGACAGGGCCCCCCACAGATACGCAGTATTTT
TRBV29-1,TRBJ2-7,NA,TRBD1,CSVFDRGVSYEQYF,TGCAGCGTTTTTGACAGGGGAGTGTCCTACGAGCAGTACTTC
TRBV7-9,TRBJ2-1,NA,NA,CASSLALTGTDKYNEQFF,TGTGCCAGCAGCTTAGCGCTAACCGGGACTGATAAATACAATGAGCAGTTCTTC
TRBV7-9,TRBJ2-1,NA,NA,CASTLGEAYNEQFF,TGTGCCAGCACTCTAGGGGAGGCCTACAATGAGCAGTTCTTC
TRBV4-1,TRBJ1-1,NA,NA,CASSQGEGISTEAFF,TGCGCCAGCAGCCAAGGGGAGGGAATAAGTACTGAAGCTTTCTTT
TRBV27,TRBJ2-1,NA,NA,CASSLIETPRSNEQFF,TGTGCCAGCAGTTTAATCGAGACCCCGAGGAGCAATGAGCAGTTCTTC
TRBV27,TRBJ2-1,NA,NA,CASSIGNEQFF,TGTGCCAGCAGCATAGGCAATGAGCAGTTCTTC
TRBV29-1,TRBJ2-7,NA,NA,CSTSAYRDSYEQYF,TGCAGCACAAGCGCCTATAGAGACTCCTACGAGCAGTACTTC
TRBV13,TRBJ2-5,NA,NA,CASSSPEFRETQYF,TGTGCCAGCAGCTCCCCCGAGTTCCGGGAGACCCAGTACTTC
TRBV11-2,TRBJ2-7,NA,NA,CASSSSGALYEQYF,TGTGCCAGCAGCTCCTCTGGGGCGCTCTACGAGCAGTACTTC
TRBV19,TRBJ1-2,NA,NA,CASSGGMLGYTF,TGTGCCAGTAGTGGGGGGATGCTTGGCTACACCTTC
TRBV5-1,TRBJ1-1,NA,NA,CASSFGQHTEAFF,TGCGCCAGCAGCTTCGGACAGCACACTGAAGCTTTCTTT
TRBV7-9,TRBJ2-5,NA,NA,CASSPKGAGQETQYF,TGTGCCAGCAGCCCGAAGGGAGCGGGCCAAGAGACCCAGTACTTC
TRBV4-3,TRBJ2-2,NA,TRBD2,CASSHNPRGGTNTGELFF,TGCGCCAGCAGCCACAACCCGCGGGGAGGGACGAACACCGGGGAGCTGTTTTTT
TRBV7-9,TRBJ2-5,NA,NA,CASSSITGSRETQYF,TGTGCCAGCAGCTCCATCACGGGCTCTCGAGAGACCCAGTACTTC
TRBV4-1,TRBJ1-1,NA,NA,CASSPSAAGMAEAFF,TGCGCCAGCAGCCCGTCCGCTGCGGGCATGGCTGAAGCTTTCTTT
TRBV19,TRBJ2-7,NA,NA,CASSMTSLTYEQYF,TGTGCCAGTAGTATGACTAGTCTTACCTACGAGCAGTACTTC
TRBV7-8,TRBJ1-2,NA,NA,CASSLTRVADYTF,TGTGCCAGCAGCTTAACTCGCGTTGCCGACTACACCTTC
TRBV2,TRBJ1-1,NA,NA,CASTILVGLKNTEAFF,TGTGCCAGCACCATACTCGTCGGACTGAAAAACACTGAAGCTTTCTTT
TRBV6-1,TRBJ1-4,few,NA,CASSEERSNEKLFF,TGTGCCAGCAGTGAAGAACGGAGTAATGAAAAACTGTTTTTT
TRBV4-1,TRBJ2-1,once,TRBD1,CASSQGPGTDNEQFF,TGCGCCAGCAGCCAAGGCCCCGGGACAGACAATGAGCAGTTCTTC
TRBV19,TRBJ2-1,NA,TRBD2,CASSIGAGGYNEQFF,TGTGCCAGTAGTATTGGCGCGGGAGGGTACAATGAGCAGTTCTTC
TRBV29-1,TRBJ2-1,NA,TRBD2,CSVREGLNEQFF,TGCAGCGTTAGGGAGGGACTTAATGAGCAGTTCTTC
TRBV11-2,TRBJ2-7,once,NA,CASSLGRGYEQYF,TGTGCCAGCAGCTTAGGGAGGGGTTACGAGCAGTACTTC
TRBV28,TRBJ2-5,NA,TRBD2,CASRGRLAGLQETQYF,TGTGCCAGCAGGGGACGACTAGCGGGACTACAAGAGACCCAGTACTTC